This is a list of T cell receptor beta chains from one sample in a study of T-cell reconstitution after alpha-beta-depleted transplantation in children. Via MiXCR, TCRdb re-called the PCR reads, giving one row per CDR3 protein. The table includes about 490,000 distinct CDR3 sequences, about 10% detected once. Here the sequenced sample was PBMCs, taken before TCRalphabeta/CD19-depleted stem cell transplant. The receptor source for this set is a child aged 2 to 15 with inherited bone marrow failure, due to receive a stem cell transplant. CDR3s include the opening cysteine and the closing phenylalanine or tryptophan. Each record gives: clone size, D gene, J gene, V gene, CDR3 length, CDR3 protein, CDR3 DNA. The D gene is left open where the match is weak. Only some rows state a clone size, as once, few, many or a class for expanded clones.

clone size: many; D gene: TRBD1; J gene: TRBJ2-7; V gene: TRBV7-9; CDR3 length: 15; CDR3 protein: CASSFTGTGGDEQYF; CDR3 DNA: TGTGCCAGCAGTTTCACCGGGACAGGGGGCGACGAGCAGTACTTC
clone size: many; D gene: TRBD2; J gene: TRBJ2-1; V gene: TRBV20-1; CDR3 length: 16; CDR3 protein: CSARDFLGTSNNEQFF; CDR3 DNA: TGCAGTGCTAGAGATTTCTTGGGGACTAGCAACAATGAGCAGTTCTTC
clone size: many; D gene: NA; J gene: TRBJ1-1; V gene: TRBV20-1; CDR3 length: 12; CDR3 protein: CSARDRGTEAFF; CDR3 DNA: TGCAGTGCTAGAGATCGAGGGACTGAAGCTTTCTTT
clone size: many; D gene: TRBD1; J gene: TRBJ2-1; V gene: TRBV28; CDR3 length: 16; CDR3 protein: CASSTPGQGTYNEQFF; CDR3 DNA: TGTGCCAGCAGTACCCCGGGACAGGGGACCTACAATGAGCAGTTCTTC
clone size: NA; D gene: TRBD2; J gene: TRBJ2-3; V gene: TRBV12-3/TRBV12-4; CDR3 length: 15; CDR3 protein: CSSSLLAASTDTQYF; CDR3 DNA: TGTTCCAGCAGTTTACTAGCGGCTAGCACAGATACGCAGTATTTT
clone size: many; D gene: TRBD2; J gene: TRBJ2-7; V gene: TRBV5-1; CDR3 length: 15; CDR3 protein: CASSPSALAGVEQYF; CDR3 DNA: TGCGCCAGCAGTCCCTCGGCTCTAGCGGGAGTCGAGCAGTACTTC
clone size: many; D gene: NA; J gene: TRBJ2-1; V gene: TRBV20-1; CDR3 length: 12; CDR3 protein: CSASRAFNEQFF; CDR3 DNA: TGCAGTGCTAGTAGAGCGTTCAATGAGCAGTTCTTC
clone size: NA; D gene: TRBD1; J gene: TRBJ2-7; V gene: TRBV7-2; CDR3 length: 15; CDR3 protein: CASSRRTGPAYEQYF; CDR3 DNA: TGTGCCAGCAGCCGCCGGACAGGGCCAGCCTACGAGCAGTACTTC
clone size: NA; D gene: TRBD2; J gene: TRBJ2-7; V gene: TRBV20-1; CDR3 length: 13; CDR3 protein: CSAKQGLAYEQYF; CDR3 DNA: TGCAGTGCTAAACAGGGACTAGCCTACGAGCAGTACTTC
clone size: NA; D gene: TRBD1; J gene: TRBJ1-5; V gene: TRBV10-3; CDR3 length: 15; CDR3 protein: CAISERQGAGQPQHF; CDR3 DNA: TGTGCCATCAGTGAGAGACAGGGGGCAGGTCAGCCCCAGCATTTT
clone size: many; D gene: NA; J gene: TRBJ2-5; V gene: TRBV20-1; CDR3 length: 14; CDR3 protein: CSARDPRDAETQYF; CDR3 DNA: TGCAGTGCTAGAGATCCCAGGGACGCCGAGACCCAGTACTTC
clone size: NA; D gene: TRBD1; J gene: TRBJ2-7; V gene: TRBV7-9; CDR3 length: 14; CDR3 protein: CASSYGTDPYEQYF; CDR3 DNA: TGTGCCAGCAGTTACGGGACAGACCCATACGAGCAGTACTTC
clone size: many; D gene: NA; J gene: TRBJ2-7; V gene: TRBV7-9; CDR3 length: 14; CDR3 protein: CASSHFGGQYEQYF; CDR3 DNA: TGTGCCAGCAGCCACTTTGGGGGCCAATACGAGCAGTACTTC
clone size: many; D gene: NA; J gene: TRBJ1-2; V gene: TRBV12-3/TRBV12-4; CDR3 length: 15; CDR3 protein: CASSPWVRGVYGYTF; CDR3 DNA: TGTGCCAGCAGCCCTTGGGTCCGGGGGGTCTATGGCTACACCTTC
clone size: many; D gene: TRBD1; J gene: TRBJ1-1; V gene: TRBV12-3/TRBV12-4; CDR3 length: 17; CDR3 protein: CASSLDRGWLKNTEAFF; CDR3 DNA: TGTGCCAGCAGTTTAGACAGGGGATGGTTGAAGAACACTGAAGCTTTCTTT